This paragraph reports one T cell receptor beta chain. The antigen is not known. This sample is drawn from a study of T-cell memory formation after mild COVID-19. Study-wide background: Largely, the TCR clusters proved donor specific. Overall study findings and caveats: Most CD4+ clones that shrank were in CM and EM, while CD8+ ones turned up in EMRA.

TCR alpha and TCR beta cDNA libraries with sample barcodes and UMIs came from 5'RACE using constant-segment primers. MiXCR, applied by TCRdb to the 5' RACE reads, yields one record per CDR3 protein. The sample lists about 610,000 distinct CDR3 sequences, 17% occurring once. With V trimmed by 3 bases and J by 6 bases, 11 bases remained unmatched. This CDR3 has 16 amino acids. Looked up from germline, CDR1 is SGHKS and CDR2 is YYEKEE (reference sequence). The specimen was PBMCs or a T cell subset sorted from them (not recorded which). The TCR originated in an adult woman who had mild COVID-19 (a few samples of this study predate the infection). Cell type and time point are not known. This chain links TRBV5-5 with TRBJ2-3; 9 nucleotides match TRBD2. This CDR3 is CASSWDSSGVTDTQYF. CDR3 in DNA: TGTGCCAGCAGCTGGGACTCTAGCGGGGTAACGGATACGCAGTATTTT.